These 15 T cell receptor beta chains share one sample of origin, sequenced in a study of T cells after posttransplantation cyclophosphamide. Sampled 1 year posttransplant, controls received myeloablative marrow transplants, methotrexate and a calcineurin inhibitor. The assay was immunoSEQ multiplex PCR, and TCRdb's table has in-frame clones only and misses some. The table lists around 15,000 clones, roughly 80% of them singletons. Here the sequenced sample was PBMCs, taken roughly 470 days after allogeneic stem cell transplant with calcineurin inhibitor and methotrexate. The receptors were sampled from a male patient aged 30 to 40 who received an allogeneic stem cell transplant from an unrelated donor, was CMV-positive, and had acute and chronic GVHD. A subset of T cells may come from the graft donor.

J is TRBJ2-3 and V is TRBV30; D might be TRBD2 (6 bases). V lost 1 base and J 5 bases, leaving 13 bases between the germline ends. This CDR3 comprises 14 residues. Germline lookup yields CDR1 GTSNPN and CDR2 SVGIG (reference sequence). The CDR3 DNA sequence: TGTGCCTGGAGTGGAGGGACTCCACAAGATACGCAGTATTTT. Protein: CAWSGGTPQDTQYF. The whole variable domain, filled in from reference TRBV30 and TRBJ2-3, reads SQTIHQWPATLVQPVGSPLSLECTVEGTSNPNLYWYRQAAGRGLQLLFYSVGIGQISSEVPQNLSASRPQDRQFILSSKKLLLSDSGFYLCAWSGGTPQDTQYFGPGTRLTVL.

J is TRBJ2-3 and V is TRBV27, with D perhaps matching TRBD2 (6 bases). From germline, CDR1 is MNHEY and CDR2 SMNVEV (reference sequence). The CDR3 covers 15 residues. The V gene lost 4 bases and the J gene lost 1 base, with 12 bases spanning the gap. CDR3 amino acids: CASSSLGEGTDTQYF. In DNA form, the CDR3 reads TGTGCCAGCAGTTCACTAGGGGAGGGCACAGATACGCAGTATTTT.

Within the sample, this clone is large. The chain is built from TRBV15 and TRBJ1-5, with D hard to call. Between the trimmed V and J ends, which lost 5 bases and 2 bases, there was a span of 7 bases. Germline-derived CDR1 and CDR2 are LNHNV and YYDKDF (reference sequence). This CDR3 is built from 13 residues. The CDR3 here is CATSGRGNQPQHF. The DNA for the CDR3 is TGTGCCACCAGCGGCCGGGGCAATCAGCCCCAGCATTTT.

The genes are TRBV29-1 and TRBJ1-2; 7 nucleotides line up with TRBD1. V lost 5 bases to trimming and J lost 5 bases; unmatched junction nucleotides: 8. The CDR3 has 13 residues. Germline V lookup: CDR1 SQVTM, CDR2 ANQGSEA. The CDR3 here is CSVLQGRGYGYTF. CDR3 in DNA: TGCAGCGTTTTACAGGGGAGAGGGTATGGCTACACCTTC.

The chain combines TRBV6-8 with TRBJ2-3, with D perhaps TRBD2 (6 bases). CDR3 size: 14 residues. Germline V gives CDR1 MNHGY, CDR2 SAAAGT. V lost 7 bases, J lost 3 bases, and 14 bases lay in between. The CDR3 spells CASTSRETTDTQYF. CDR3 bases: TGTGCCAGCACCTCCCGGGAGACGACAGATACGCAGTATTTT.

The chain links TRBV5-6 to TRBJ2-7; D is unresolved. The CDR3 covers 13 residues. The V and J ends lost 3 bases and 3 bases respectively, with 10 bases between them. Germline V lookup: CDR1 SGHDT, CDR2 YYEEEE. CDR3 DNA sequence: TGTGCCAGCAGCTCAGCAGGTAGCTACGAGCAGTACTTC. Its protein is CASSSAGSYEQYF.

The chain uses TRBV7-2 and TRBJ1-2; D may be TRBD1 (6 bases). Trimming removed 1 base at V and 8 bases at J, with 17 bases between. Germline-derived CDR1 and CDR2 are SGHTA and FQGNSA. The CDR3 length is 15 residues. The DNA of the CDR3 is TGTGCCAGCAGCTTAGATGGGGGCGTCGTTAGGGGCTACACCTTC. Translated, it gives CASSLDGGVVRGYTF.

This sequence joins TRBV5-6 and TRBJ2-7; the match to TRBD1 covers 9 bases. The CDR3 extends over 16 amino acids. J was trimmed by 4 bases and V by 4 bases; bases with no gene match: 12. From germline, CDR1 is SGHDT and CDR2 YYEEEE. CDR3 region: CASSVSPGTGLYEQYF. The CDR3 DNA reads TGTGCCAGCAGCGTGTCTCCCGGGACAGGGCTATACGAGCAGTACTTC. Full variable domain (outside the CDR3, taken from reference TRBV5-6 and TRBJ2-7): DAGVTQSPTHLIKTRGQQVTLRCSPKSGHDTVSWYQQALGQGPQFIFQYYEEEERQRGNFPDRFSGHQFPNYSSELNVNALLLGDSALYLCASSVSPGTGLYEQYFGPGTRLTVT.

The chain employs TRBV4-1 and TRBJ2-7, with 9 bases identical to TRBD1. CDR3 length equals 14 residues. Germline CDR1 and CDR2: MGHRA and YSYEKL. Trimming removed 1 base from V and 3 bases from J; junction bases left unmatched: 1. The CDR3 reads CASSQGTGDYEQYF. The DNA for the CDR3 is TGCGCCAGCAGCCAAGGGACAGGGGACTACGAGCAGTACTTC.

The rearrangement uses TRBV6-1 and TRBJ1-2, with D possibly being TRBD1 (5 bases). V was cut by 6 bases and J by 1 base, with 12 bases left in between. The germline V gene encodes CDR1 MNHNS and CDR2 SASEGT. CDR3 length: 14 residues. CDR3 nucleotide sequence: TGTGCCAGCAGAAAGAGCAGGGTTAACTATGGCTACACCTTC. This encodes CASRKSRVNYGYTF.

In DNA, the CDR3 is TGCGCCAGCAGCCCAATAGGACAGGGGTACAATGAGCAGTTCTTC. This codes for CASSPIGQGYNEQFF. The rearrangement joins TRBV4-1 to TRBJ2-1, with 9 bases matching TRBD1. Germline loops: CDR1 MGHRA, CDR2 YSYEKL. Trimming cost V 4 bases and J 4 bases; bases outside gene matches: 5. The CDR3 is 15 amino acids.

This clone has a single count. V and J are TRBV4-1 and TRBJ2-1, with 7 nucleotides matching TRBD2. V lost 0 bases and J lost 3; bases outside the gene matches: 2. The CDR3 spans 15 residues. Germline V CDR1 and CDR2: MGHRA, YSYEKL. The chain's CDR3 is CASSQDRGVYNEQFF. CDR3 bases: TGCGCCAGCAGCCAAGATCGGGGGGTCTACAATGAGCAGTTCTTC.

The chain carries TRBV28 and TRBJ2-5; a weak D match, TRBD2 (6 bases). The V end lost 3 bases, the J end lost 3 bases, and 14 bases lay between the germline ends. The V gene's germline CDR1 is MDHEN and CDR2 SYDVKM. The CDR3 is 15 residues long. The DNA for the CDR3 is TGTGCCAGCAGTTTTCGCTATGGAGGGGAAGAGACCCAGTACTTC. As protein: CASSFRYGGEETQYF.

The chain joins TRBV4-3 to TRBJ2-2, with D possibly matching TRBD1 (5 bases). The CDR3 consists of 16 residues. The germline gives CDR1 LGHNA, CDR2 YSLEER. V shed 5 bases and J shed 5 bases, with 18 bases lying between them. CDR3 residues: CASSSPQAGKTGELFF. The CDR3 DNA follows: TGCGCCAGCAGCTCCCCCCAGGCAGGGAAGACCGGGGAGCTGTTTTTT.

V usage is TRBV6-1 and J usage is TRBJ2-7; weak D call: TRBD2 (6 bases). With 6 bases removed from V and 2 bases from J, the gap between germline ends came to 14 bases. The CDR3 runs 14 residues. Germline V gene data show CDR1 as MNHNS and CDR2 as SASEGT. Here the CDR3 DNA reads TGTGCCAGCAGAGGGTTCCGGAGGGCCTACGAGCAGTACTTC. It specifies CASRGFRRAYEQYF.